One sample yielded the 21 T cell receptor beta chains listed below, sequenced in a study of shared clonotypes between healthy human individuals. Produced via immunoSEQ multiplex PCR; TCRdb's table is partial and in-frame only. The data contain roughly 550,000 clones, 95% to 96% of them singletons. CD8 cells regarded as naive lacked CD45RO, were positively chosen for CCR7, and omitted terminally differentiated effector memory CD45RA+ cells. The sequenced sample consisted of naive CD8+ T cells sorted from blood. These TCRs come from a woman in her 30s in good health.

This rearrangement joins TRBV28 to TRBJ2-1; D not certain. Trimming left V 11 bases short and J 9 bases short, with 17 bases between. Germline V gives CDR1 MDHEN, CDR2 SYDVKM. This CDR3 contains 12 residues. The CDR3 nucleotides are TGTGCCCCCTTGGGTGCGACCGGTGAGCAGTTCTTC. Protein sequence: CAPLGATGEQFF.

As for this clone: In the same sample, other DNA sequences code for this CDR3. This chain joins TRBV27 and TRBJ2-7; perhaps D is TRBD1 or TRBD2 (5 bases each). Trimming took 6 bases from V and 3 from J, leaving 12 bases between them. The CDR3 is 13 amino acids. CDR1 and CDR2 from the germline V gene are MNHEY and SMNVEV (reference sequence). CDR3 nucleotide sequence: TGTGCCAGCAGCCGCCGGGGCCGCTACGAGCAGTACTTC. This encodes CASSRRGRYEQYF.

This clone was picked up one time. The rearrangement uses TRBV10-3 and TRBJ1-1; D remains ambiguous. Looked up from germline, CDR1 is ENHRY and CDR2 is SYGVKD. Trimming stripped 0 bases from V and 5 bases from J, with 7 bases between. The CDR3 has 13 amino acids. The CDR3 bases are TGTGCCATCAGTGAGTCGGGCGAAACTGAAGCTTTCTTT. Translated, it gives CAISESGETEAFF.

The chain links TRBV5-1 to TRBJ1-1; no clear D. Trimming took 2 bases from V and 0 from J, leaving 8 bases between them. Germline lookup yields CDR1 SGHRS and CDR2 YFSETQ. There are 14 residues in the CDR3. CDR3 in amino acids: CASSFDGLNTEAFF. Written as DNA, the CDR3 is TGCGCCAGCAGCTTTGACGGACTGAACACTGAAGCTTTCTTT.

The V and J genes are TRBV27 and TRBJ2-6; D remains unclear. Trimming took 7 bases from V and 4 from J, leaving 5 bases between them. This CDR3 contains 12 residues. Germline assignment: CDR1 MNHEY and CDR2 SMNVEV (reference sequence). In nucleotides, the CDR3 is TGTGCCAGCACGACGGGGGCCAACGTCCTGACTTTC. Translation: CASTTGANVLTF.

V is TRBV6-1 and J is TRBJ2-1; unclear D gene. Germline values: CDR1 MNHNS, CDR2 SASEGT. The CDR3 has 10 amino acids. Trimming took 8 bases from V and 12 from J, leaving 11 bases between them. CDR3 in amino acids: CASRKVSQFF. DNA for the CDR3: TGTGCCAGCCGAAAGGTATCGCAGTTCTTC.

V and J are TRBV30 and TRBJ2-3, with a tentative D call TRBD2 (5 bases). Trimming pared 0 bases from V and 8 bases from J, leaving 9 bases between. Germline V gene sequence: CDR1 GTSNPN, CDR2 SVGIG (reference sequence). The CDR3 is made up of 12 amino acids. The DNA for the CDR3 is TGTGCCTGGAGTGTACTGAGCGGTACGCAGTATTTT. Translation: CAWSVLSGTQYF.

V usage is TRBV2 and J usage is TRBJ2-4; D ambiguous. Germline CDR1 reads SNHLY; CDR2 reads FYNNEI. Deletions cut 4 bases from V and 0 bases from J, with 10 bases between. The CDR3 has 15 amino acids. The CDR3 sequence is CASSGWPLAKNIQYF. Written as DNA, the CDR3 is TGTGCCAGCAGTGGGTGGCCGCTAGCCAAAAACATTCAGTACTTC. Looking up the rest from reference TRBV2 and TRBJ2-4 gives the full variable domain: EPEVTQTPSHQVTQMGQEVILRCVPISNHLYFYWYRQILGQKVEFLVSFYNNEISEKSEIFDDQFSVERPDGSNFTLKIRSTKLEDSAMYFCASSGWPLAKNIQYFGAGTRLSVL.

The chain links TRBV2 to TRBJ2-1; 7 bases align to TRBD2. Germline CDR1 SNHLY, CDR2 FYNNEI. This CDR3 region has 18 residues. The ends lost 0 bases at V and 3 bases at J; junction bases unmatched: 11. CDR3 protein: CASSEARGGSAGYNEQFF. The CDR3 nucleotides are TGTGCCAGCAGTGAAGCGCGGGGCGGGAGTGCCGGCTACAATGAGCAGTTCTTC.

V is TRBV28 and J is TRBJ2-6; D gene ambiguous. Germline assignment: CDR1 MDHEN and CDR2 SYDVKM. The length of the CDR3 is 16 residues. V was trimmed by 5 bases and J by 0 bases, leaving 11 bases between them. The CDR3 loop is CASSPQLYSGANVLTF. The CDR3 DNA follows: TGTGCCAGCAGTCCGCAGCTTTACTCTGGGGCCAACGTCCTGACTTTC.

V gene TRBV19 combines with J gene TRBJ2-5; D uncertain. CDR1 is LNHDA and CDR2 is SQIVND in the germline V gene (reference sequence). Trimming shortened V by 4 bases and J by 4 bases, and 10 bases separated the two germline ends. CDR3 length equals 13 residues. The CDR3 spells CASSKTGGETQYF. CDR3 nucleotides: TGTGCCAGTAGTAAGACGGGTGGAGAGACCCAGTACTTC.

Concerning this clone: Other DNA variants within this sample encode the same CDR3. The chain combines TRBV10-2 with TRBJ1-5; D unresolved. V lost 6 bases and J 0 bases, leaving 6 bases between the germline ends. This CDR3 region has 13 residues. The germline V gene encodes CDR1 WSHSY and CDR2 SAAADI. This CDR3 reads CASRGYSNQPQHF. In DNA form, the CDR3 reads TGCGCCAGCAGGGGTTATAGCAATCAGCCCCAGCATTTT.

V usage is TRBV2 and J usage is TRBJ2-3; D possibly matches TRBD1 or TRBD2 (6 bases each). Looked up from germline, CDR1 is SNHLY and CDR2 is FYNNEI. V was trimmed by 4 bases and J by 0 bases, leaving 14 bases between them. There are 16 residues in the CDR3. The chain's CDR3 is CASSGGPRGSTDTQYF. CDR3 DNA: TGTGCCAGCAGTGGGGGGCCGCGGGGCAGCACAGATACGCAGTATTTT.

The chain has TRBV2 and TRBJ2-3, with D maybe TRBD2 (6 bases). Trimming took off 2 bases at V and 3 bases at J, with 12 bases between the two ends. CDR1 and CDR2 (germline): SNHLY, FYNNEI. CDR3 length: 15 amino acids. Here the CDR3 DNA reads TGTGCCAGCAGTGAATACGGGAGATCTACAGATACGCAGTATTTT. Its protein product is CASSEYGRSTDTQYF.

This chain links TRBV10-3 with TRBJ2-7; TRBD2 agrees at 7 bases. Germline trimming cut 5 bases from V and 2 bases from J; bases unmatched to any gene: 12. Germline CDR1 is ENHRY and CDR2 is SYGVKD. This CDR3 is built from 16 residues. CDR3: CAISPVGGDFAYEQYF. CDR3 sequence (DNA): TGTGCCATCAGTCCAGTGGGGGGGGACTTCGCCTACGAGCAGTACTTC.

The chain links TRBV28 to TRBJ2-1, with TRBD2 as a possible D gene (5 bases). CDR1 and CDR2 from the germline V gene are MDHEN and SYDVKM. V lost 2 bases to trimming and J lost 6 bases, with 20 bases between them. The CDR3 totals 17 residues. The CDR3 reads CASSLGPWGEGVNEQFF. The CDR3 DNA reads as TGTGCCAGCAGTTTAGGCCCTTGGGGAGAGGGTGTCAATGAGCAGTTCTTC. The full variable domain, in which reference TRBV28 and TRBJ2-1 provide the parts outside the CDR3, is DVKVTQSSRYLVKRTGEKVFLECVQDMDHENMFWYRQDPGLGLRLIYFSYDVKMKEKGDIPEGYSVSREKKERFSLILESASTNQTSMYLCASSLGPWGEGVNEQFFGPGTRLTVL.

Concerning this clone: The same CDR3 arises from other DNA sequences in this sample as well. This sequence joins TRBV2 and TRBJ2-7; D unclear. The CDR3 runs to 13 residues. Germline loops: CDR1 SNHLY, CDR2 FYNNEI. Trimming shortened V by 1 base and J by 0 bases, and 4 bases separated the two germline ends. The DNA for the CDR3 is TGTGCCAGCAGTGAAGGGGGCTCCTACGAGCAGTACTTC. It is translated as CASSEGGSYEQYF.

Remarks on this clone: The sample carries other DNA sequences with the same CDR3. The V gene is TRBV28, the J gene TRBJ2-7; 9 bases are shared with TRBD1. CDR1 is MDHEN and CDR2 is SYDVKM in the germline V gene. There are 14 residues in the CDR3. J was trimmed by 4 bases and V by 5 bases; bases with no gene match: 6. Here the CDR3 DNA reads TGTGCCAGCAGTAATACAGGGGGCTCGTACGAGCAGTACTTC. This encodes CASSNTGGSYEQYF. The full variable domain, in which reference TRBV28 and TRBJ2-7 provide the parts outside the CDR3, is DVKVTQSSRYLVKRTGEKVFLECVQDMDHENMFWYRQDPGLGLRLIYFSYDVKMKEKGDIPEGYSVSREKKERFSLILESASTNQTSMYLCASSNTGGSYEQYFGPGTRLTVT.

The CDR3 reads CATSMTRNYNEQFF. The CDR3 DNA follows: TGTGCCACCAGCATGACACGAAATTACAATGAGCAGTTCTTC. The chain couples TRBV15 to TRBJ2-1, with D unclear. Trimming pared 4 bases from V and 4 bases from J, leaving 11 bases between. The germline V gene encodes CDR1 LNHNV and CDR2 YYDKDF (reference sequence). The CDR3 is made up of 14 amino acids.

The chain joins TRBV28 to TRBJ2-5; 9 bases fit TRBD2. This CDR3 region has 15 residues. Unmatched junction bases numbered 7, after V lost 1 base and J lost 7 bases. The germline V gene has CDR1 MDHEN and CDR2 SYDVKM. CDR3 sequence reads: CASSLLGGRARTQYF. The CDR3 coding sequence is TGTGCCAGCAGTTTATTAGGCGGGAGGGCCAGGACCCAGTACTTC. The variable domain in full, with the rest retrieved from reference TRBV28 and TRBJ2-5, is DVKVTQSSRYLVKRTGEKVFLECVQDMDHENMFWYRQDPGLGLRLIYFSYDVKMKEKGDIPEGYSVSREKKERFSLILESASTNQTSMYLCASSLLGGRARTQYFGPGTRLLVL.

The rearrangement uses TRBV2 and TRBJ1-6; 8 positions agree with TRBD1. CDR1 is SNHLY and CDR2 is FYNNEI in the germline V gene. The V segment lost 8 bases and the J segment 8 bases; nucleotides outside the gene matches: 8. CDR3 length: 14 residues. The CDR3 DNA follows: TGTGCCAGCGGAGGACAGGGTCTCTATTCACCCCTCCACTTT. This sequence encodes CASGGQGLYSPLHF.